This note documents a single TCR beta chain sequence. Measured with immunoSEQ multiplex PCR; TCRdb has only the in-frame clones, and not every one. The sample has some 700,000 clones, around 89% seen once. Germline-derived CDR1 and CDR2 are MNHEY and SMNVEV (reference sequence). V gave up 7 bases and J gave up 2 bases, with 12 bases separating them. This CDR3 spans 14 amino acids. The entry originates in a study of shared T cell receptors in the human thymus. A further study also used this sample, focusing on human thymus T cells. That report notes: Usage of V and J genes appeared biased in thymic and blood repertoires. Unrelated individuals had highly overlapping thymic repertoires, as reported in related research.

What was sequenced was thymocytes. This sequence originates from a boy younger than two with a congenital heart defect. The chain combines TRBV27 with TRBJ1-5, with a weak D call TRBD1 (5 bases). CDR3 protein: CASKQTGGNQPQHF. The CDR3 coding sequence is TGTGCCAGCAAGCAGACGGGGGGCAATCAGCCCCAGCATTTT.